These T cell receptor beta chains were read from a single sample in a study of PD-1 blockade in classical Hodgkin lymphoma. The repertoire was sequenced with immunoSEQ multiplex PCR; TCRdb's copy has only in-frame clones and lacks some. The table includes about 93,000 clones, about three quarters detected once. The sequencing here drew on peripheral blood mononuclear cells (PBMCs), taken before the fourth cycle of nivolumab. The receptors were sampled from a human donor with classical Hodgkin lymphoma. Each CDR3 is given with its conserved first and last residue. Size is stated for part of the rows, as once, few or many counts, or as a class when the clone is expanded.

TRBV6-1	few	CASSEARGTEAFF
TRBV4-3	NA	CASSQDTEAPSTPVSGNTIYF
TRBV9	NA	CASSASTGRGYTF
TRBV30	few	CAWKRLNTEAFF
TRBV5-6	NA	CASSLGAGTHF
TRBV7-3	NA	CASSPGTGGGEQYF
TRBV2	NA	CASSSDLPRGQPQHF
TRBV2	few	CASRVDRGFHEQYF
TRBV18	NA	CASSPAGLAGGPAGQETQYF
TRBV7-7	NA	CASRSIRAMNTEAFF
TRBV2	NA	CASSEVWEDTQYF
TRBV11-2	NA	CASSLDWLPPNEQFF
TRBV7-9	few	CASSSHQAGTSAFNEQFF
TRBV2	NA	CASSPGGGETQYF
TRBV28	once	CASGRERTEAFF
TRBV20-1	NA	CSAKTDTEAFF
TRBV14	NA	CASSLGGLVETQYF
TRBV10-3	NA	CAISESEDTQYF
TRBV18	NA	CASSLKRLAGLDEQFF
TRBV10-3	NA	CAISLSSTDTQYF
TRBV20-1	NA	CSASQDREAFF
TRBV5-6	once	CASSLPRQAGNTIYF
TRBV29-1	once	CSVGQGGYEQYF
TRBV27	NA	CASILYLTPGGYNEQFF
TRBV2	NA	CASSDWGSTLNQPQHF
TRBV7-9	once	CASSFSTSLISTDTQYF
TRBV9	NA	CASSSKLAGGINEQFF
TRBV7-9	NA	CASSPTSFTDTQYF
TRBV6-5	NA	CASSRDRGIDEQYF
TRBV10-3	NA	CAIRIRDKGPVSPPQHF
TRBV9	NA	CASSTRDYTGELFF
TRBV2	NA	CASTEDRDSETQYF
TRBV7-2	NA	CASRTTGRQETQYF
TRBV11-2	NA	CASSTRFTDTQYF
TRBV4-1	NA	CASSQTGAHLHF
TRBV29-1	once	CSGQTAYYGYTF
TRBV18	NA	CASSPNPTGDHEQYF
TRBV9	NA	CASSVVGLQPSYNEQFF
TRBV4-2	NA	CASSLDASGVLRGQYF
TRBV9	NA	CASSVQGRRTEAFF
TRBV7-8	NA	CASSLGTANTGELFF
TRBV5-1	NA	CASSLEGPGLSGYTF
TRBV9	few	CASSVDRGAREFEAFF
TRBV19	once	CASSIVFSAAYEQYF
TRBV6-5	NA	CASSPGTGFMEPLHF
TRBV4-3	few	CASSQETGPLHF
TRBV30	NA	CAWSKGQGISGDGYTF
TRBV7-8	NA	CASSRLAGATNTAGEQYF
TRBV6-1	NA	CASSGRQGSNQPQHF
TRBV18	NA	CASSPTSGSASFFTGELFF
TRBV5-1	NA	CASSFQGPDTQYF
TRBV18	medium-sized	CASSPTDTQYF
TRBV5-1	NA	CASSFRTFQETQYF
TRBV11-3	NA	CASSLGGGTDTQYF